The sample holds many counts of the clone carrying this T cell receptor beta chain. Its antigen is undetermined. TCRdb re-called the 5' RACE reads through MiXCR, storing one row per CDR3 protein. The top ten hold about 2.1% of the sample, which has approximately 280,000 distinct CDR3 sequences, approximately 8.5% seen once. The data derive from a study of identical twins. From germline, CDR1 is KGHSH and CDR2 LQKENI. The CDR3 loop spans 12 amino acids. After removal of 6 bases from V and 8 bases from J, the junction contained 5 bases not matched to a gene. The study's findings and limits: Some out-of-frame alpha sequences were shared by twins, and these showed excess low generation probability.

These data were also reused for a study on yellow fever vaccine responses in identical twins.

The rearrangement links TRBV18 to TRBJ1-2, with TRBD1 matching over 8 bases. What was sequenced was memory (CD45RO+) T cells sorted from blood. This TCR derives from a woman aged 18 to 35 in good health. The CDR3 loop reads CASSLDRGGYTF. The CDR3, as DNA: TGTGCCAGCTCGCTCGACAGGGGAGGCTACACCTTC.